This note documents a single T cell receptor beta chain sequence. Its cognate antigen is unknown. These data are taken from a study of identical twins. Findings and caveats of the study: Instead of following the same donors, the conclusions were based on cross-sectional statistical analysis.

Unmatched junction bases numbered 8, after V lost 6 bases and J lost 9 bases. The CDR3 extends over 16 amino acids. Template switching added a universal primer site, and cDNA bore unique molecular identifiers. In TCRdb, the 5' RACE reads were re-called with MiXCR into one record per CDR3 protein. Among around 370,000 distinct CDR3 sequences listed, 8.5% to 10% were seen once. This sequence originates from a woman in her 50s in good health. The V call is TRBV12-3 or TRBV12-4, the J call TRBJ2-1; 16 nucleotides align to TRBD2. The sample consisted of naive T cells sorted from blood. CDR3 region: CASSPGTSGRATEQFF. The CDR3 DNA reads TGTGCCAGCAGCCCGGGGACTAGCGGGAGGGCCACTGAGCAGTTCTTC.